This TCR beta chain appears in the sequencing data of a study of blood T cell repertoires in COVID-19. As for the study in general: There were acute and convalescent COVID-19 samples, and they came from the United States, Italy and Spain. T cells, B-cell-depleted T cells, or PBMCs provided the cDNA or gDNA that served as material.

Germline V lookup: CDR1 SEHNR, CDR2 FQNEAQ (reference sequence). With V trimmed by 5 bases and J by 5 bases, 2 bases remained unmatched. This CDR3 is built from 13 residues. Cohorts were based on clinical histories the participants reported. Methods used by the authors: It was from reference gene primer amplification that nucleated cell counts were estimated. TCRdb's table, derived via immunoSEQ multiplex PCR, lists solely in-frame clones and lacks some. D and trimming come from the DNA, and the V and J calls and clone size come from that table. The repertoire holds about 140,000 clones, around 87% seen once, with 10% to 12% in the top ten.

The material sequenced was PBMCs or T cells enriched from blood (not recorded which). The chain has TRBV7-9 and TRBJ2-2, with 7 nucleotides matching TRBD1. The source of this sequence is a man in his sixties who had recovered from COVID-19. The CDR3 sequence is CASSQTGTGELFF. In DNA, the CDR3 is TGTGCCAGCAGCCAGACAGGGACCGGGGAGCTGTTTTTT. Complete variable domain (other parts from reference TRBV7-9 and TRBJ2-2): DTGVSQNPRHKITKRGQNVTFRCDPISEHNRLYWYRQTLGQGPEFLTYFQNEAQLEKSRLLSDRFSAERPKGSFSTLEIQRTEQGDSAMYLCASSQTGTGELFFGEGSRLTVL.